This T cell receptor (beta chain) came from a study of technical replicates of blood from a handful of donors. Trimming stripped 3 bases from V and 4 bases from J, with 10 bases between. Germline V gene data show CDR1 as SNHLY and CDR2 as FYNNEI. The CDR3 runs 14 residues. The protocol was immunoSEQ multiplex PCR, while the TCRdb copy is restricted to in-frame clones and leaves out a portion. The repertoire holds about 14,000 clones, with around 81% as singletons. The sequenced sample consisted of PBMCs. This sequence originates from a human donor in good health. The gene calls are TRBV2 and TRBJ2-4; weak D call: TRBD1 (5 bases). Here the CDR3 reads CASSELDSKNIQYF. In nucleotides, the CDR3 is TGTGCCAGCAGTGAGTTAGACAGTAAAAACATTCAGTACTTC. Full variable domain (rest looked up from reference TRBV2 and TRBJ2-4): EPEVTQTPSHQVTQMGQEVILRCVPISNHLYFYWYRQILGQKVEFLVSFYNNEISEKSEIFDDQFSVERPDGSNFTLKIRSTKLEDSAMYFCASSELDSKNIQYFGAGTRLSVL.